These T cell receptor beta chains were read from a single sample in a study of OX40 agonist ivuxolimab in advanced cancers. The method was immunoSEQ multiplex PCR; TCRdb's version includes in-frame clones alone and lacks a portion of them. The table shows approximately 100,000 clones, with about 85% occurring only once. This sample comprised CD4+ or CD8+ T cells sorted from blood, obtained in a trial of the OX40 agonist ivuxolimab. The origin of the receptors is an adult with an advanced solid tumor such as melanoma, head and neck, liver or kidney cancer. The CDR3 runs from the conserved cysteine through the conserved F or W. Each record gives: J gene, V gene, clone size, D gene, CDR3 protein. A D gene is named only where the DNA matches it firmly. Some rows have no size entry. The others give once, few or many, or a class for an expanded clone.

j_gene: TRBJ2-3; v_gene: TRBV30; abundance: NA; d_gene: TRBD1; CDR3aa: CAWSPWDSQNTDTQYF
j_gene: TRBJ2-1; v_gene: TRBV9; abundance: NA; d_gene: NA; CDR3aa: CASSRRMGENEQFF
j_gene: TRBJ2-1; v_gene: TRBV18; abundance: NA; d_gene: NA; CDR3aa: CASSRNLIKPTGEGEQFF
j_gene: TRBJ2-1; v_gene: TRBV15; abundance: NA; d_gene: TRBD2; CDR3aa: CATSRPGPRSSGGEQFF
j_gene: TRBJ1-2; v_gene: TRBV28; abundance: NA; d_gene: NA; CDR3aa: CASNPTVEDGYTF
j_gene: TRBJ2-7; v_gene: TRBV15; abundance: NA; d_gene: NA; CDR3aa: CATSREEADDEQYF
j_gene: TRBJ2-3; v_gene: TRBV28; abundance: NA; d_gene: NA; CDR3aa: CASSLSSGTDTQYF
j_gene: TRBJ2-7; v_gene: TRBV10-3; abundance: few; d_gene: NA; CDR3aa: CAISNQPQGGEQYF
j_gene: TRBJ1-5; v_gene: TRBV25-1; abundance: NA; d_gene: NA; CDR3aa: CASSEWDTGNQPQHF
j_gene: TRBJ2-7; v_gene: TRBV19; abundance: NA; d_gene: NA; CDR3aa: CASSPPGHPSYEQYF
j_gene: TRBJ2-7; v_gene: TRBV5-1; abundance: NA; d_gene: NA; CDR3aa: CASSLGQGGSYEQYF
j_gene: TRBJ2-1; v_gene: TRBV19; abundance: NA; d_gene: TRBD2; CDR3aa: CASSIGTSGSDEQFF